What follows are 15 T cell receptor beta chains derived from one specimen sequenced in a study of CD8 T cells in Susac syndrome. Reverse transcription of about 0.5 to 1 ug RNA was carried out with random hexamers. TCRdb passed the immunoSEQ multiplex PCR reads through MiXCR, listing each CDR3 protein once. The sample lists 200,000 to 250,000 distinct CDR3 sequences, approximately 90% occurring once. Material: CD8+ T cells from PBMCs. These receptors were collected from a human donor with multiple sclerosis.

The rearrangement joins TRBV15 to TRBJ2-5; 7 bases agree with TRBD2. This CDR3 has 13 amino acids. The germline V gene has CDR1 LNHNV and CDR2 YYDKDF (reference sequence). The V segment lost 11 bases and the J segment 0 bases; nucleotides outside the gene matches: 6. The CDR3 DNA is TGTGCCTCCGCGGGAGTACACCAAGAGACCCAGTACTTC. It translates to CASAGVHQETQYF.

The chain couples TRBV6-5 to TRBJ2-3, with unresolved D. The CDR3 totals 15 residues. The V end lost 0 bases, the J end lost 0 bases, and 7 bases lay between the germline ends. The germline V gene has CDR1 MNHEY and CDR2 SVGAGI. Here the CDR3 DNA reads TGTGCCAGCAGTTACTCGTGGAGCAGCACAGATACGCAGTATTTT. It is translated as CASSYSWSSTDTQYF.

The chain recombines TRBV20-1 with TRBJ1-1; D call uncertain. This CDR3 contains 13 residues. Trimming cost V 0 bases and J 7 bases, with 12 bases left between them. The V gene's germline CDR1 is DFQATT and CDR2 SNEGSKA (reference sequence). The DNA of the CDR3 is TGCAGTGCTAGAGATTGGCAGCCCCATGAAGCTTTCTTT. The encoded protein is CSARDWQPHEAFF.

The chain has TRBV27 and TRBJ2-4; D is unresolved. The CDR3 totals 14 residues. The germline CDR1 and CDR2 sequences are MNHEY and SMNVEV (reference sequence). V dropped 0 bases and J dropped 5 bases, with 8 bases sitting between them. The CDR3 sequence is CASSLSSSENIQYF. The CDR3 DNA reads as TGTGCCAGCAGTTTATCTTCGTCCGAAAACATTCAGTACTTC.

The CDR3, as DNA: TGTGCCAGTAGTGTGGACTACGACTCGTACCAAGAGACCCAGTACTTC. This encodes CASSVDYDSYQETQYF. This chain joins TRBV19 and TRBJ2-5; weak D call: TRBD2 (6 bases). Trimming stripped 5 bases from V and 0 bases from J, with 16 bases between. The CDR3 spans 16 residues. The germline gives CDR1 LNHDA, CDR2 SQIVND (reference sequence).

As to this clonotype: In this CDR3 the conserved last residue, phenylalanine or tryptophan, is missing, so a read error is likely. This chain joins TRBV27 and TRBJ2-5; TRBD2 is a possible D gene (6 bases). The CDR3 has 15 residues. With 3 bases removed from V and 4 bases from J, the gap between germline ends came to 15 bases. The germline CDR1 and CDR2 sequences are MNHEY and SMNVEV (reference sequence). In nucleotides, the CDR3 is TGTGCCAGCAGTTTGGTGGGAGCGGGCGGAGAGACCCAGTACTCC. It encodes CASSLVGAGGETQYS.

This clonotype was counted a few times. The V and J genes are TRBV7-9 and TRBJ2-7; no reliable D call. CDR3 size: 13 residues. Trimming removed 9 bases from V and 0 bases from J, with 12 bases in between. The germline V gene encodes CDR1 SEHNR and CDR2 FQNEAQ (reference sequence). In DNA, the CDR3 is TGTGCCAGTGGACGGCCGAGCTCCTACGAGCAGTACTTC. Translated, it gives CASGRPSSYEQYF.

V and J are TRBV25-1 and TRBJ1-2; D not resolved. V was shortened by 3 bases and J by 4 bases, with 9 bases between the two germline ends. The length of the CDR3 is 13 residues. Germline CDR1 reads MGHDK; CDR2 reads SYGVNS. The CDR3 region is CASSDKQRYGYTF. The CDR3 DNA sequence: TGTGCCAGCAGTGACAAACAGCGCTATGGCTACACCTTC.

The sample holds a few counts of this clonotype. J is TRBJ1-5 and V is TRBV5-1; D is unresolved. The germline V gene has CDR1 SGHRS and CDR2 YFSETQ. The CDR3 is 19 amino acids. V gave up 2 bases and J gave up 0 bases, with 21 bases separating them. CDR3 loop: CASSLLREGGKYSNQPQHF. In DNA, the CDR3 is TGCGCCAGCAGCTTACTGAGGGAAGGAGGGAAATATAGCAATCAGCCCCAGCATTTT.

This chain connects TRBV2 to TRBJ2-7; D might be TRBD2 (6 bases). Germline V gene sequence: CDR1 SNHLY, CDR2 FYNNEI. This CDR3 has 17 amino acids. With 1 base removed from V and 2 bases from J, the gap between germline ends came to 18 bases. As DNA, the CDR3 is TGTGCCAGCAGTGAAGTGGACTATGGGGTAGCGACCTACGAGCAGTACTTC. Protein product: CASSEVDYGVATYEQYF.

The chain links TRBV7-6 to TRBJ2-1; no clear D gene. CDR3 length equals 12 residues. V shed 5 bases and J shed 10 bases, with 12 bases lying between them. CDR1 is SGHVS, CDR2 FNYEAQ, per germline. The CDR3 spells CASSPQTVEQFF. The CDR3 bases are TGTGCCAGCAGCCCCCAAACGGTGGAGCAGTTCTTC. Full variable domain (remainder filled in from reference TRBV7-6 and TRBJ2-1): GAGVSQSPRYKVTKRGQDVALRCDPISGHVSLYWYRQALGQGPEFLTYFNYEAQQDKSGLPNDRFSAERPEGSISTLTIQRTEQRDSAMYRCASSPQTVEQFFGPGTRLTVL.

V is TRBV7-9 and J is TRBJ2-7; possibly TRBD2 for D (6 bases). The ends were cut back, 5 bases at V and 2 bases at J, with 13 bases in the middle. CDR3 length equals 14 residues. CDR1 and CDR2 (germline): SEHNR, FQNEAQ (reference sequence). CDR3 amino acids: CASSPSGPAYEQYF. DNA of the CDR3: TGTGCCAGCAGCCCCAGCGGGCCAGCCTACGAGCAGTACTTC.

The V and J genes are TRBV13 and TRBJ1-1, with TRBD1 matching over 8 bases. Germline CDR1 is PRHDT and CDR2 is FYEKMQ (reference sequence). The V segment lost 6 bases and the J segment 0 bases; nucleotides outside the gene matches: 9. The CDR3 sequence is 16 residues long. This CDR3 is CASSAPSRGLNTEAFF. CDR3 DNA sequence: TGTGCCAGCAGTGCCCCCAGCAGGGGGCTGAACACTGAAGCTTTCTTT.

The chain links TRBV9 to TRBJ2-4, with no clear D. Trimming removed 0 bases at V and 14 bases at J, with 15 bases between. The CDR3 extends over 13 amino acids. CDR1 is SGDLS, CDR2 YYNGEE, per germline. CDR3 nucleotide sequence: TGTGCCAGCAGCGTAGAGCCGTCCGGCTCTAAGTACTTC. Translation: CASSVEPSGSKYF.

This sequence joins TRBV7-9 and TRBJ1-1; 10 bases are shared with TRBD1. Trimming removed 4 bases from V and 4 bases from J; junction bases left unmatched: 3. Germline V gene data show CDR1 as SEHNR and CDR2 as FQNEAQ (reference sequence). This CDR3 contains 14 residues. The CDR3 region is CASSSRTGGTEAFF. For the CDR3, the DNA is TGTGCCAGCAGCTCGAGGACAGGGGGCACTGAAGCTTTCTTT.